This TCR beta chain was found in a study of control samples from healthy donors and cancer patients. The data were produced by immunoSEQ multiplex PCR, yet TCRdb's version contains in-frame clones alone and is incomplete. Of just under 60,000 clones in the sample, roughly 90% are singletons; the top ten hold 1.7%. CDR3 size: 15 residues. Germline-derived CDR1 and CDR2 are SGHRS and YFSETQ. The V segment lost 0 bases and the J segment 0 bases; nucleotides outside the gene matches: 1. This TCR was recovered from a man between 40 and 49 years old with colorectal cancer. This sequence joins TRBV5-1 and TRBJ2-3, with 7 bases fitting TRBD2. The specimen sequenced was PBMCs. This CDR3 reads CASSLAGGSTDTQYF. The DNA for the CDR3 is TGCGCCAGCAGCTTGGCGGGGGGTAGCACAGATACGCAGTATTTT.